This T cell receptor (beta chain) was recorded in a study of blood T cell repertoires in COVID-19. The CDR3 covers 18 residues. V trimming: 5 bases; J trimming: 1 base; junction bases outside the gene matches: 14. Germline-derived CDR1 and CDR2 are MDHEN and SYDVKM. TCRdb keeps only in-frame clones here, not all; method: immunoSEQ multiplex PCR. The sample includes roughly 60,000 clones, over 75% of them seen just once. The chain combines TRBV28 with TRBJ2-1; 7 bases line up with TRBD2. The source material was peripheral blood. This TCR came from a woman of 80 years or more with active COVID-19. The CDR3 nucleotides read TGTGCCAGCAGTCGGGTGGGGGGGTCCGAGCGGTCCTACAATGAGCAGTTCTTC. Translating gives CASSRVGGSERSYNEQFF.